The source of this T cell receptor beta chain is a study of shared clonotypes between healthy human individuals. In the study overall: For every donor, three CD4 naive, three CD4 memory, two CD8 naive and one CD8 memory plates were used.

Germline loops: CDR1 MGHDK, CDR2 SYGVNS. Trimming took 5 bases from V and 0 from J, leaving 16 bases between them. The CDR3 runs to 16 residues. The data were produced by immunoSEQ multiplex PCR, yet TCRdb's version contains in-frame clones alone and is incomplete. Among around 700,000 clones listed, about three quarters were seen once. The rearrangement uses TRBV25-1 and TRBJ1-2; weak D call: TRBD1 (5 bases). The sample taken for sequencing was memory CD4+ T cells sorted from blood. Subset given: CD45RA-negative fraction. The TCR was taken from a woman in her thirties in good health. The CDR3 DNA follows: TGTGCCAGCAGTCCCCGACAGACTCTAGCTAACTATGGCTACACCTTC. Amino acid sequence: CASSPRQTLANYGYTF.